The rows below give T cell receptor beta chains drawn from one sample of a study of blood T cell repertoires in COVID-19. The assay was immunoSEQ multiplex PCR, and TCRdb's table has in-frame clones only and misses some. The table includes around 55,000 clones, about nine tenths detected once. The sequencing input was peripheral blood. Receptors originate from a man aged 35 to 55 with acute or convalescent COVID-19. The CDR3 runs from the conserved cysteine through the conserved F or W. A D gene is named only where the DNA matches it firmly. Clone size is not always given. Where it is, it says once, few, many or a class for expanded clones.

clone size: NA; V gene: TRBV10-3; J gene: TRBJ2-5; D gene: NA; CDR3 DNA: TGTGCCATCAGCCCCACACATGTAGAGACCCAGTACTTC; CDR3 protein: CAISPTHVETQYF
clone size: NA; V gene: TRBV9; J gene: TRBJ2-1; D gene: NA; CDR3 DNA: TGTGCCAGCAGCGAAAACAGGCGCTACAATGAGCAGTTCTTC; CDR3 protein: CASSENRRYNEQFF
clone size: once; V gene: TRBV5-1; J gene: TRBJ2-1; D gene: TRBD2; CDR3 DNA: TGCGCCAGCAGCTTGGAAAGCGGGAGGGCCGGCAATGAGCAGTTCTTC; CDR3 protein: CASSLESGRAGNEQFF
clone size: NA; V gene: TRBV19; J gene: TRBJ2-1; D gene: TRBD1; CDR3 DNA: TGTGCCAGTAGTAGTCGACAGGGGGTTTACAATGAGCAGTTCTTC; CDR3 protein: CASSSRQGVYNEQFF
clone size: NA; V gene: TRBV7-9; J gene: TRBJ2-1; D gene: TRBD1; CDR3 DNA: TGTGCCAGCAGCTTTAGGACAGGGGGCGCGGGGAATGAGCAGTTCTTC; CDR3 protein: CASSFRTGGAGNEQFF
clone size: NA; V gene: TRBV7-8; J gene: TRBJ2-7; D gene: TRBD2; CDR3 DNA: TGTGCCAGCAGCTTAGTGATCCTAGCGGGAGGTAGCCACGAGCAGTACTTC; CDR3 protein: CASSLVILAGGSHEQYF
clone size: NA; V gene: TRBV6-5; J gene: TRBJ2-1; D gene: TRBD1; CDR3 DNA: TGTGCCAGCAGCCAAGACAGGGGAGGCGAGCAGTTCTTC; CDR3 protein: CASSQDRGGEQFF
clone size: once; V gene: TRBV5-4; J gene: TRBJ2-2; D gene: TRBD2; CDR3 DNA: TGTGCCAGCAGCCAGCCGGGACTAGCGCACACCGGGGAGCTGTTTTTT; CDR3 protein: CASSQPGLAHTGELFF
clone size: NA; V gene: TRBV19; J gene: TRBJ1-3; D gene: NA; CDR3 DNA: TGTGCCAGTAGCTATTCCGGGACATCTGGAAACACCATATATTTT; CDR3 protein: CASSYSGTSGNTIYF
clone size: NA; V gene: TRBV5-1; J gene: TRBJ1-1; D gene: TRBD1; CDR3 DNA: TGCGCCAGCAGCGTTGGGACAGGCACCCTAAGGAGCACTGAAGCTTTCTTT; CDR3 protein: CASSVGTGTLRSTEAFF
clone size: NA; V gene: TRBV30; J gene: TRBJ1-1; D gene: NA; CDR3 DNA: TGTGCCTGGAGTCCAGGGAGGCTGGTCACTGAAGCTTTCTTT; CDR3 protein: CAWSPGRLVTEAFF
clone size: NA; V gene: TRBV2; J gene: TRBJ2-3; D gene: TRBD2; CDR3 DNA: TGTGCCAGCAGTGAAATGGGTAGCGGGGACACAGATACGCAGTATTTT; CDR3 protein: CASSEMGSGDTDTQYF
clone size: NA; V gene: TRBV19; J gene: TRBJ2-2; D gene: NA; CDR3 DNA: TGTGCCAGTAGGGAACGACAATTAAGTTTCGGGGAGCTGTTTTTT; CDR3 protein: CASRERQLSFGELFF
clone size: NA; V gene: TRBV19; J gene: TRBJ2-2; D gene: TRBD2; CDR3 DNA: TGTGCCAGTAGTATGCGGGGACTAGCGGGAGGGCGAACCGGGGAGCTGTTTTTT; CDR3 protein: CASSMRGLAGGRTGELFF
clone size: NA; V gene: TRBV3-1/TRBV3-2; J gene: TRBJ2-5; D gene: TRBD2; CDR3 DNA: TGTGCCAGCAGCCAGGTAGCGGGAGGGCAAGAGACCCAGTACTTC; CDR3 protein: CASSQVAGGQETQYF
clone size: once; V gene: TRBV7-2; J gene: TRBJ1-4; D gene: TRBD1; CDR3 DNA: TGTGCCAGCAGCAAATCGGGACAGGGGGACGGAAAACTGTTTTTT; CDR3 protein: CASSKSGQGDGKLFF
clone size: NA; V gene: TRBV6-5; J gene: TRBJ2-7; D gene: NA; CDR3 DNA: TGTGCCAGCAGTTATGAGGGTTACTACGAGCAGTACTTC; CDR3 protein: CASSYEGYYEQYF
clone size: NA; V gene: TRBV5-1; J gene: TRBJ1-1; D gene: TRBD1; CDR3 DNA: TGCGCCAGCAGCCCGGGACAGGGACGCGCTGAAGCTTTCTTT; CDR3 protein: CASSPGQGRAEAFF
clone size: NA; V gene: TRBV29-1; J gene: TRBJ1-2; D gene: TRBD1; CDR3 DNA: TGCAGCGTTGACTGGGAACAGGGGGCGCCCGGCTACACCTTC; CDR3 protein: CSVDWEQGAPGYTF
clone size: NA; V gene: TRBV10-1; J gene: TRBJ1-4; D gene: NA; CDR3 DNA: TGCGCCAGCAATCGGGACTTTAATGAAAAACTGTTTTTT; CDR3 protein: CASNRDFNEKLFF
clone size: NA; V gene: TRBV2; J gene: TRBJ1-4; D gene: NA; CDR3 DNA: TGTGCCAGCAGGACAAGAGAGGAAAAACTGTTTTTT; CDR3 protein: CASRTREEKLFF
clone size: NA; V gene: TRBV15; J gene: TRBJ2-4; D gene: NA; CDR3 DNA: TGTGCCACCAGCAGATCGGTAAACGACATTCAGTACTTC; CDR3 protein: CATSRSVNDIQYF
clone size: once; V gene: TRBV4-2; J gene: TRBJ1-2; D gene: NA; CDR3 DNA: TGTGCCAGCAGCTCGACAGGTGGCTACACCTTC; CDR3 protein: CASSSTGGYTF
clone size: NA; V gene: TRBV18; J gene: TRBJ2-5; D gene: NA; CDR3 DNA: TGTGCCAGCTCACCAACCCAGGCCCAAGAGACCCAGTACTTC; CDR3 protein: CASSPTQAQETQYF
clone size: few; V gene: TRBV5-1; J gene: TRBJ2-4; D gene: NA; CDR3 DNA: TGCGCCAGCAGCTTGAGCCTCCCTAGGGGCATTCAGTACTTC; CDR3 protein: CASSLSLPRGIQYF
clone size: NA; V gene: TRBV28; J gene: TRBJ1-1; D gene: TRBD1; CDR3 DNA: TGTGCCAGCAGTACCGGGGACAGCCCAAACACTGAAGCTTTCTTT; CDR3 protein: CASSTGDSPNTEAFF
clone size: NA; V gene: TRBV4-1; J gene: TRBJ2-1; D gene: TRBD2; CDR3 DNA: TGCGCCAGCAGCAGTACGGAAGCGGGAGGGCCAAACAATGAGCAGTTCTTC; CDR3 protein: CASSSTEAGGPNNEQFF
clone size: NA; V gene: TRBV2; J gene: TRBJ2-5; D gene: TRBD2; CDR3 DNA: TGTGCCGGGGAGCGGGAGAGACAAGAGACCCAGTACTTC; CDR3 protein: CAGERERQETQYF
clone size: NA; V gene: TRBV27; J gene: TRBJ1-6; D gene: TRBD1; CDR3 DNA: TGTGCCAGCAGGACAGGGGGCGGGGGTTCACCCCTCCACTTT; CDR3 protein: CASRTGGGGSPLHF
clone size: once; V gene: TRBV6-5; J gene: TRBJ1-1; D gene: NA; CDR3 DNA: TGTGCCAGCATGAGGGCGAACACTGAAGCTTTCTTT; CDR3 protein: CASMRANTEAFF
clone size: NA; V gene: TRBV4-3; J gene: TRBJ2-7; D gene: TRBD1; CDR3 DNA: TGCGCCAGCAGCCTGGGACAGACCTCCTACGAGCAGTACTTC; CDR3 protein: CASSLGQTSYEQYF
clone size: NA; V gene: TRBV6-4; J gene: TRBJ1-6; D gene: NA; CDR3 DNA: TGTGCCAGCAGTGAGGGGGGAAGTTTCTCGAATTCACCCCTCCACTTT; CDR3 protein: CASSEGGSFSNSPLHF
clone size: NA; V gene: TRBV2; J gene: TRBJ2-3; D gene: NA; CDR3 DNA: TGTGCCAGCAGTGAAGGGGTACCAGGAATTACGCAGTATTTT; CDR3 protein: CASSEGVPGITQYF
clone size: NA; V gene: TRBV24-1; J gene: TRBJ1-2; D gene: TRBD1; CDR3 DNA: TGTGCCACCCCGGACAGGGGGCCGGGCTACACCTTC; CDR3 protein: CATPDRGPGYTF
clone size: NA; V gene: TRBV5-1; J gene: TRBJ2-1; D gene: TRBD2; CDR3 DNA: TGCGCCAGCAGCTTACTAGCGGGAGGGAACAATGAGCAGTTCTTC; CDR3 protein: CASSLLAGGNNEQFF
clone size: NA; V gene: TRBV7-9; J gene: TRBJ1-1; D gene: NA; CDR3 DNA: TGTGCCAGCAGCCCGCAGGGGACTGAAGCTTTCTTT; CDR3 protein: CASSPQGTEAFF
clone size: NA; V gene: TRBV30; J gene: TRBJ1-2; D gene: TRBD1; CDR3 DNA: TGTGCCTTGCGCGTTGGGACAGGGTATGAGGGCTACACCTTC; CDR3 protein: CALRVGTGYEGYTF
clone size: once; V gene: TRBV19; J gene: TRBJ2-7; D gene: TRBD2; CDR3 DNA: TGTGCCAGTAGTATCCTAGCGGGGGAGCAGTACTTC; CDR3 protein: CASSILAGEQYF
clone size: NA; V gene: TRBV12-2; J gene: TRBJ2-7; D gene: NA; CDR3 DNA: TGTGCAAGTCGCTTTGCACTAGCGGCCGGTTACGAGCAGTACTTC; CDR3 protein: CASRFALAAGYEQYF
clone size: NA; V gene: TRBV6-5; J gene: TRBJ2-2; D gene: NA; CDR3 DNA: TGTGCCAGCAGCAGCAGGGGACCCGGGGAGCTGTTTTTT; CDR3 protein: CASSSRGPGELFF
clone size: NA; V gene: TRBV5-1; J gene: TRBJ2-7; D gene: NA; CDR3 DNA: TGCGCCAGCAGCTTGGATCCTAGCGCGGCCTACGAGCAGTACTTC; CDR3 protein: CASSLDPSAAYEQYF
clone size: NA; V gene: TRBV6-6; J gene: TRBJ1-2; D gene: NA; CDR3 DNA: TGTGCCAGCAGTTACGTTTCCGGGGGCTACACCTTC; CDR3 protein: CASSYVSGGYTF
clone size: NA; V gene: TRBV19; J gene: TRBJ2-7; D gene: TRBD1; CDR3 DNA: TGTGCCAGTAGTATGACAGGGACGCAAAAAGAGCAGTACTTC; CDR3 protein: CASSMTGTQKEQYF
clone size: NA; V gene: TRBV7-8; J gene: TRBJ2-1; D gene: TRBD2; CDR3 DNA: TGTGCCAGCAGCTTAGGAGCGGGAGTTGGGGTTGAGCAGTTCTTC; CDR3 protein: CASSLGAGVGVEQFF
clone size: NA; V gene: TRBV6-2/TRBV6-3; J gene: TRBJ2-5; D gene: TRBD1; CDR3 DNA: TGTGCCAGCAGCCTACGGACAGGGAAAGAGACCCAGTACTTC; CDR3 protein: CASSLRTGKETQYF
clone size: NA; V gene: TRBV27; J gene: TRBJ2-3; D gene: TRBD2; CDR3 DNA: TGTGCCAGCAGTTTGCAGGGACTAGCGGGGGGGGATACGCAGTATTTT; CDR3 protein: CASSLQGLAGGDTQYF